The 23 T cell receptor beta chains reported below all come from one sample, sequenced in a study of OX40 agonist ivuxolimab in advanced cancers. Assay used: immunoSEQ multiplex PCR; TCRdb lists only in-frame clones, some missing. The sample lists roughly 69,000 clones, 85% to 90% occurring once. The specimen was CD4+ or CD8+ T cells sorted from blood, collected in a trial of the OX40 agonist ivuxolimab. These receptors were taken from an adult with an advanced solid tumor such as melanoma, head and neck, liver or kidney cancer.

This clone was recorded a few times. V gene TRBV9 combines with J gene TRBJ2-3; D gene unclear. The CDR3 consists of 15 residues. V gave up 0 bases and J gave up 0 bases, with 8 bases separating them. Germline lookup yields CDR1 SGDLS and CDR2 YYNGEE. The CDR3 nucleotides read TGTGCCAGCAGCGTAGCTGGGGTCAGCACAGATACGCAGTATTTT. Amino acids: CASSVAGVSTDTQYF.

The V call is TRBV6-1, the J call TRBJ1-3; D is unresolved. From germline, CDR1 is MNHNS and CDR2 SASEGT. V lost 6 bases and J 0 bases, leaving 12 bases between the germline ends. The CDR3 runs 15 residues. The CDR3 reads CASSPAKTSGNTIYF. The CDR3 DNA sequence: TGTGCCAGCAGCCCCGCGAAGACCTCTGGAAACACCATATATTTT.

The rearrangement joins TRBV4-1 to TRBJ2-5; the D is unclear. Germline lookup yields CDR1 MGHRA and CDR2 YSYEKL. The length of the CDR3 is 13 residues. V lost 1 base to trimming and J lost 5 bases, with 8 bases between them. CDR3 sequence reads: CASSQVHGETQYF. CDR3 nucleotide sequence: TGCGCCAGCAGCCAAGTGCATGGGGAGACCCAGTACTTC.

The CDR3 spells CASSLGTGKKLFF. DNA of the CDR3: TGTGCCAGCAGTTTAGGAACAGGGAAAAAACTGTTTTTT. The chain recombines TRBV28 with TRBJ1-4; D perhaps matches TRBD1 (6 bases). The V gene's germline CDR1 is MDHEN and CDR2 SYDVKM. Deletions cut 2 bases from V and 9 bases from J, with 10 bases between. This CDR3 contains 13 residues. Based on the CDR3 plus reference TRBV28 and TRBJ1-4, the full variable domain is DVKVTQSSRYLVKRTGEKVFLECVQDMDHENMFWYRQDPGLGLRLIYFSYDVKMKEKGDIPEGYSVSREKKERFSLILESASTNQTSMYLCASSLGTGKKLFFGSGTQLSVL.

The sample holds one count of this clone. The chain is built from TRBV11-3 and TRBJ2-1, with D uncertain. CDR1 SGHNT and CDR2 YENEEA come from the germline V gene. The ends were cut back, 0 bases at V and 4 bases at J, with 13 bases in the middle. This CDR3 is built from 16 residues. This chain's CDR3 is CASSLDYGSAYNEQFF. CDR3 sequence (DNA): TGTGCCAGCAGCTTAGATTATGGCTCAGCTTACAATGAGCAGTTCTTC.

This clone has just a few counts. The J gene is TRBJ1-2, the V gene TRBV5-1, with 9 bases matching TRBD1. From germline, CDR1 is SGHRS and CDR2 YFSETQ. Trimming took 4 bases from V and 6 from J; bases not matched to a gene: 7. There are 14 residues in the CDR3. The CDR3 reads CASSVGQGVNGYTF. The CDR3 nucleotides are TGCGCCAGCAGCGTGGGACAGGGTGTCAATGGCTACACCTTC.

The chain carries TRBV11-2 and TRBJ2-1; possibly TRBD1 for D (6 bases). The CDR3 is 15 amino acids. Germline lookup yields CDR1 SGHAT and CDR2 FQNNGV. V lost 4 bases to trimming and J lost 2 bases, with 12 bases between them. The CDR3 region is CASSYVAGAYNEQFF. Written as DNA, the CDR3 is TGTGCCAGCAGCTATGTGGCAGGGGCCTACAATGAGCAGTTCTTC.

The chain combines TRBV11-2 with TRBJ2-7; 8 bases align to TRBD1. Germline lookup yields CDR1 SGHAT and CDR2 FQNNGV. V lost 7 bases and J lost 3; bases outside the gene matches: 11. The CDR3 extends over 15 amino acids. The CDR3: CASNPTGGMVYEQYF. As DNA, the CDR3 is TGTGCCAGCAACCCCACAGGGGGGATGGTCTACGAGCAGTACTTC.

This sequence joins TRBV28 and TRBJ1-6; possible D gene TRBD1, 6 bases. The V end was cut by 1 base, the J end by 8 bases, with 12 bases between. This CDR3 has 15 residues. Germline lookup yields CDR1 MDHEN and CDR2 SYDVKM. This CDR3 reads CASSLLGAQDSPLHF. Written as DNA, the CDR3 is TGTGCCAGCAGTTTATTGGGGGCGCAGGATTCACCCCTCCACTTT.

The chain carries TRBV6-5 and TRBJ1-1; maybe TRBD1 (6 bases). The CDR3 consists of 14 residues. Germline V gene data show CDR1 as MNHEY and CDR2 as SVGAGI. The V end lost 5 bases, the J end lost 5 bases, and 15 bases lay between the germline ends. CDR3 in DNA: TGTGCCAGCAGTCCACCCGGGGGCCAAACTGAAGCTTTCTTT. Its protein product is CASSPPGGQTEAFF.

The chain recombines TRBV2 with TRBJ2-1; D may correspond to TRBD1 or TRBD2 (5 bases each). The CDR3 is made up of 16 amino acids. Germline V gene sequence: CDR1 SNHLY, CDR2 FYNNEI. V was clipped by 6 bases and J by 1 base, with 16 bases between them. The CDR3 nucleotides read TGTGCCAGCAGCCTGGGACCCCCTGGATCCTACAATGAGCAGTTCTTC. Its protein is CASSLGPPGSYNEQFF.

The chain combines TRBV27 with TRBJ2-7; unclear D gene. The CDR3 contains 13 residues. With 0 bases removed from V and 1 base from J, the gap between germline ends came to 4 bases. The germline V gene has CDR1 MNHEY and CDR2 SMNVEV (reference sequence). DNA for the CDR3: TGTGCCAGCAGTTTATCTATATCCTACGAGCAGTACTTC. This encodes CASSLSISYEQYF.

The chain is built from TRBV19 and TRBJ2-7, with 8 bases fitting TRBD1. V shed 8 bases, J shed 4 bases, and the junction held 7 bases outside the gene matches. The CDR3 is 13 residues long. Germline V gene sequence: CDR1 LNHDA, CDR2 SQIVND (reference sequence). The CDR3 bases are TGTGCCAGTTCCACGACAGGGGCTTACGAGCAGTACTTC. Protein sequence: CASSTTGAYEQYF.

The CDR3: CASKPDRGSYNSPLHF. The CDR3 nucleotides read TGTGCCAGTAAGCCAGACAGGGGCTCCTATAATTCACCCCTCCACTTT. This chain joins TRBV7-2 and TRBJ1-6, with 8 bases lining up with TRBD1. The germline V gene has CDR1 SGHTA and CDR2 FQGNSA. Trimming removed 9 bases from V and 0 bases from J; junction bases left unmatched: 7. CDR3 length: 16 amino acids.

The chain links TRBV16 to TRBJ2-7; 11 bases are shared with TRBD2. The CDR3 is 15 residues long. Germline V gives CDR1 KGHSY, CDR2 FQNENV. Germline trimming cut 4 bases from V and 6 bases from J; bases unmatched to any gene: 8. The chain's CDR3 is CASSLYPGLAVEQYF. CDR3 DNA: TGTGCCAGCAGCCTTTACCCGGGACTAGCGGTCGAGCAGTACTTC.

The chain couples TRBV30 to TRBJ2-7, with 7 bases lining up with TRBD2. V shed 3 bases and J 7 bases; nucleotides not matched to a gene: 12. This CDR3 is 14 amino acids long. Germline values: CDR1 GTSNPN, CDR2 SVGIG (reference sequence). Written as DNA, the CDR3 is TGTGCCTGGAGCGGGAGGCAGGGAATAAGGGAGCAGTACTTC. Protein product: CAWSGRQGIREQYF.

This sequence joins TRBV7-6 and TRBJ2-1; 8 nucleotides match TRBD2. The ends lost 7 bases at V and 5 bases at J; junction bases unmatched: 10. Germline V gives CDR1 SGHVS, CDR2 FNYEAQ. This CDR3 has 15 amino acids. The CDR3 DNA is TGTGCCAGCACCCCGTTGCGGGGGGCCAACAATGAGCAGTTCTTC. Amino acid sequence: CASTPLRGANNEQFF.

The genes are TRBV7-2 and TRBJ2-2; D gene unclear. Trimming shortened V by 2 bases and J by 0 bases, and 16 bases separated the two germline ends. This CDR3 spans 18 amino acids. Germline CDR1 and CDR2: SGHTA and FQGNSA. CDR3 in amino acids: CASSLKHSTTANTGELFF. The CDR3 coding sequence is TGTGCCAGCAGCTTAAAACACAGTACAACCGCGAACACCGGGGAGCTGTTTTTT.

This clone has just a few counts. The chain employs TRBV5-1 and TRBJ2-3; 7 nucleotides match TRBD2. Trimming removed 4 bases from V and 4 bases from J; junction bases left unmatched: 6. This CDR3 region has 14 residues. Germline V gene data show CDR1 as SGHRS and CDR2 as YFSETQ. The DNA for the CDR3 is TGCGCCAGCAGCCCTAGACTAGCCCCAGATACGCAGTATTTT. Amino acids: CASSPRLAPDTQYF. The full variable domain, completed using reference TRBV5-1 and TRBJ2-3, is KAGVTQTPRYLIKTRGQQVTLSCSPISGHRSVSWYQQTPGQGLQFLFEYFSETQRNKGNFPGRFSGRQFSNSRSEMNVSTLELGDSALYLCASSPRLAPDTQYFGPGTRLTVL.

The V gene is TRBV18, the J gene TRBJ2-5; the match to TRBD1 covers 9 bases. CDR3 length: 15 amino acids. Germline CDR1 and CDR2: KGHSH and LQKENI. The junction had 4 bases not matched to a gene; V was cut back by 0 bases and J by 5 bases. The CDR3: CASSPPRTGEETQYF. The CDR3 nucleotides read TGTGCCAGCTCACCACCCAGGACAGGGGAGGAGACCCAGTACTTC.

The V gene is TRBV4-3, the J gene TRBJ1-6; 9 nucleotides agree with TRBD1. Germline lookup yields CDR1 LGHNA and CDR2 YSLEER. The J segment lost 0 bases and the V segment lost 0 bases, leaving 3 bases of the junction unmatched. The CDR3 contains 18 residues. The CDR3 nucleotides read TGCGCCAGCAGCCAAGAGACAGGGGGGAGCTCCTATAATTCACCCCTCCACTTT. Its translation is CASSQETGGSSYNSPLHF.

CDR3 DNA sequence: TGTGCCAGCAGCCCCCAGGGGGCTATTAACACCGGGGAGCTGTTTTTT. Amino acids: CASSPQGAINTGELFF. The V gene is TRBV7-9, the J gene TRBJ2-2, with 8 bases lining up with TRBD1. J gave up 2 bases and V 5 bases, and 7 bases lay outside the gene matches. The CDR3 loop spans 16 amino acids. CDR1 is SEHNR and CDR2 is FQNEAQ in the germline V gene (reference sequence).

This rearrangement joins TRBV7-2 to TRBJ1-2; D not resolved. The germline V gene encodes CDR1 SGHTA and CDR2 FQGNSA. CDR3 length: 13 residues. The V end was cut by 1 base, the J end by 2 bases, with 5 bases between. CDR3 DNA sequence: TGTGCCAGCAGCTTAGAATGGAACTATGGCTACACCTTC. Translating it yields CASSLEWNYGYTF.